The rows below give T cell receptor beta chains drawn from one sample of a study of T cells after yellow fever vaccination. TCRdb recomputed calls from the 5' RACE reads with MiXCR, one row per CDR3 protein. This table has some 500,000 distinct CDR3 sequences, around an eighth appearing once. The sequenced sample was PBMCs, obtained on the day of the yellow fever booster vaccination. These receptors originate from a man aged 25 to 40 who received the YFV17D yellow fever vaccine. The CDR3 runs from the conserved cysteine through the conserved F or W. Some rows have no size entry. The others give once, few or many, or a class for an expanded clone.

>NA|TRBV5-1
CASSLGHIYEQYF
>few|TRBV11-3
CASSFIAGGTGELFF
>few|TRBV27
CASSPGTTSNEKLFF
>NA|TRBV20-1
CSAIDEAKNIQYF
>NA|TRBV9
CASSVDGYGNQPQHF
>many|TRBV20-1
CSAREGVQQTQYF
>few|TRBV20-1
CSASQTSGSYEQYF
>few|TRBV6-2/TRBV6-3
CASRGLAGPYNEQFF
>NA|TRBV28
CASSSGGGSYEQYF
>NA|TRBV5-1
CASSFGTGEDTQYF
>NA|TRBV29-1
CSVAPGRTEKLFF
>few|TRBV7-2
CASSLAGLAGSETQYF
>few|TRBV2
CASRGLAGGQETQYF
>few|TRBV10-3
CAISGQQGWNTEAFF
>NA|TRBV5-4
CASSGGSNYGYTF
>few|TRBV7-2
CASSLVGPGNTIYF
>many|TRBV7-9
CASSRTSQSGGYGKQFF
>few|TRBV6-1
CASSMTGTGVSGYTF